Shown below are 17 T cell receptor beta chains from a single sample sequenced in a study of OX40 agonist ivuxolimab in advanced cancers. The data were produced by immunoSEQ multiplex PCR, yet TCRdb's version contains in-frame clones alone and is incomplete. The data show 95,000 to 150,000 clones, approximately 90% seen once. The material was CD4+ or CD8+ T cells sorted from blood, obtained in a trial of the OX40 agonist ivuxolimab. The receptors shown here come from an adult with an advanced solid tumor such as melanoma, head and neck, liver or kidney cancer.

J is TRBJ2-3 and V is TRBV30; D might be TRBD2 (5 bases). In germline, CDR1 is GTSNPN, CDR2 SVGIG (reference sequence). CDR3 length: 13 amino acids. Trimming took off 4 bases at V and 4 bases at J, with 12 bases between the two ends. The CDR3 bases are TGTGCCTGGACACAGCGGAGAGCAGATACGCAGTATTTT. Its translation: CAWTQRRADTQYF.

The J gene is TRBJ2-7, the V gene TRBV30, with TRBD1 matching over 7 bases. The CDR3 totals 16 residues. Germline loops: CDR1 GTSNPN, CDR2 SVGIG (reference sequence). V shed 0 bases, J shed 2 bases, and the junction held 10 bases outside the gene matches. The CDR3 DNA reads TGTGCCTGGAGTGTACAACTTCGGGACAGACCCTACGAGCAGTACTTC. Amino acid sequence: CAWSVQLRDRPYEQYF.

CDR3 loop: CASSFWEKETQYF. DNA for the CDR3: TGTGCCAGCAGCTTTTGGGAAAAGGAGACCCAGTACTTC. The chain recombines TRBV7-2 with TRBJ2-5; no clear D gene. Germline CDR1 is SGHTA and CDR2 is FQGNSA. V was clipped by 3 bases and J by 5 bases, with 10 bases between them. CDR3 length equals 13 residues.

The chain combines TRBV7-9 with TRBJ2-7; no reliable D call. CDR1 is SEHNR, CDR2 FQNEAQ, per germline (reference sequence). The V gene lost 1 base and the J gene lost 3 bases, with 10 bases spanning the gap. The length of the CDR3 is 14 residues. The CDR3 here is CASSLEGSFYEQYF. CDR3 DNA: TGTGCCAGCAGCTTAGAGGGCAGTTTCTACGAGCAGTACTTC.

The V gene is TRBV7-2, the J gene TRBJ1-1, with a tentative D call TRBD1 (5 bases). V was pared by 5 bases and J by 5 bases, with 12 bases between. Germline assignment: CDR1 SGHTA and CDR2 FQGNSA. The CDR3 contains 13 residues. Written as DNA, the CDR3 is TGTGCCAGCAGCCCCCAGAGGGGAACTGAAGCTTTCTTT. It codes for CASSPQRGTEAFF.

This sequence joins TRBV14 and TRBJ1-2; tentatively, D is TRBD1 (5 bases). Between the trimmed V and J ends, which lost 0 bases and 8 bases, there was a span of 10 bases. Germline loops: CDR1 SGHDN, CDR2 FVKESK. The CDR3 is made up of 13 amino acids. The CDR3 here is CASSQDAGLGYTF. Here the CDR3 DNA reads TGTGCCAGCAGCCAAGACGCGGGGCTCGGCTACACCTTC.

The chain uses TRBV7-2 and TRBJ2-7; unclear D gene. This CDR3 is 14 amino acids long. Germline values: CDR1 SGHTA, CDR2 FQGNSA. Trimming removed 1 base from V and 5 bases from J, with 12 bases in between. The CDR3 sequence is CASSLDRSFHEQYF. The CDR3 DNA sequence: TGTGCCAGCAGCTTAGATAGGTCCTTCCACGAGCAGTACTTC.

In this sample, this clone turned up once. The DNA of the CDR3 is TGCGCCAGCAGCCAAGAGTCCCAGGGAAAGCAGTATTTT. Residues: CASSQESQGKQYF. The chain couples TRBV4-3 to TRBJ2-3; TRBD1 is a possible D gene (5 bases). There are 13 residues in the CDR3. Germline values: CDR1 LGHNA, CDR2 YSLEER. Trimming cost V 0 bases and J 11 bases, with 12 bases left between them.

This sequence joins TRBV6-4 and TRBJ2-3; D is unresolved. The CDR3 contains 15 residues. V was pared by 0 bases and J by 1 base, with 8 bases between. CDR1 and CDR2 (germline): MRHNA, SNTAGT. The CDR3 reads CASSDSITGTDTQYF. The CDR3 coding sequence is TGTGCCAGCAGTGACTCGATTACCGGCACAGATACGCAGTATTTT.

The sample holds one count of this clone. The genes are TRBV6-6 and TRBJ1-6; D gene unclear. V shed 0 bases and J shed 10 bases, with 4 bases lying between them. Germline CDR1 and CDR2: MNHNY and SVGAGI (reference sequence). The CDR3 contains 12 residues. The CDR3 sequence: CASSYSESPLHF. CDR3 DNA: TGTGCCAGCAGTTACTCCGAATCACCCCTCCACTTT.

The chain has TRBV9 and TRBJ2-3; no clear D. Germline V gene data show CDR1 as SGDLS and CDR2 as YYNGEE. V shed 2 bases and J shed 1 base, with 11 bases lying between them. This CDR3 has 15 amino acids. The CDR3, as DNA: TGTGCCAGCAGCGTCTCAAGTCCTGGCACAGATACGCAGTATTTT. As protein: CASSVSSPGTDTQYF.

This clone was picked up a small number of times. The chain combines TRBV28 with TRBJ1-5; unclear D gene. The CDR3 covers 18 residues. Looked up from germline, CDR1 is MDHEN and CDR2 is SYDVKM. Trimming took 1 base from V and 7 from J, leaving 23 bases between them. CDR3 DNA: TGTGCCAGCAGTTTATCAGGAAGGCCCCAGCGGGGTAAACAGCCCCAGCATTTT. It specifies CASSLSGRPQRGKQPQHF.

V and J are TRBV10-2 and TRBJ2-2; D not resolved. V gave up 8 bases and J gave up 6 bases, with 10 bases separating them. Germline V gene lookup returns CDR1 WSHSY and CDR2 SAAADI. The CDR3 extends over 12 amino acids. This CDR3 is CASSEVAGELFF. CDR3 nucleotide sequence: TGCGCCAGCTCCGAGGTTGCCGGGGAGCTGTTTTTT.

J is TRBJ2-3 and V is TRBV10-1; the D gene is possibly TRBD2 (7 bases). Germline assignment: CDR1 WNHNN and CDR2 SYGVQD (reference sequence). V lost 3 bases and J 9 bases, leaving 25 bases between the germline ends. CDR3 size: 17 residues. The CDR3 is CASSELFWRGGLQTQYF. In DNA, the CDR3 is TGCGCCAGCAGTGAACTCTTCTGGAGGGGGGGCCTTCAAACGCAGTATTTT.

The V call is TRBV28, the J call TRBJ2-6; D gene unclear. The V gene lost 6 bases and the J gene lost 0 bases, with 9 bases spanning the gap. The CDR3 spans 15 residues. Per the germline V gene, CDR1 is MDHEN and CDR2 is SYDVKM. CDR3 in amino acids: CASSPRLSGANVLTF. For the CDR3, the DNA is TGTGCCAGCAGCCCCCGACTCTCTGGGGCCAACGTCCTGACTTTC.

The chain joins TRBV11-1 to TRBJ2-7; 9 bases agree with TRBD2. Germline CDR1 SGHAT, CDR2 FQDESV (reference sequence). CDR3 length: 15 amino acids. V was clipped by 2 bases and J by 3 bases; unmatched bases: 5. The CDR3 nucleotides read TGTGCCAGCAGCTTACTAGCGGGGAATAACTACGAGCAGTACTTC. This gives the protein CASSLLAGNNYEQYF.

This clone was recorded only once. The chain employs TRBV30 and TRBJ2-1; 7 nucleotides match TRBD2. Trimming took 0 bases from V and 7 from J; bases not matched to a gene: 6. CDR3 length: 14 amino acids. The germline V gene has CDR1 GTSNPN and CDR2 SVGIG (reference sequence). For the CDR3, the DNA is TGTGCCTGGAGTGTCTTGCAGGGAGGGAATGAGCAGTTCTTC. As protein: CAWSVLQGGNEQFF.